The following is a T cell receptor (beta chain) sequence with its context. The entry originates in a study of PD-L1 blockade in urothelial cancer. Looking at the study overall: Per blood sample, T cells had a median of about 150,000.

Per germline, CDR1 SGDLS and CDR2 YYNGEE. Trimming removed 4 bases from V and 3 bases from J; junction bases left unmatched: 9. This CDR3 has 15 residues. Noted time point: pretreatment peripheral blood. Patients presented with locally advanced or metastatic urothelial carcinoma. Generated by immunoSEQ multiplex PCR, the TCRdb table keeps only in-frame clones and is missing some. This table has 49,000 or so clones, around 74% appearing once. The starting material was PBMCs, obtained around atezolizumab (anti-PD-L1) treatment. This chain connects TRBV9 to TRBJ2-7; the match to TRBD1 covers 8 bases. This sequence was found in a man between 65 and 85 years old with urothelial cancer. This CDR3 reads CASSFRTGLDYEQYF. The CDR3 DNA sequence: TGTGCCAGCAGCTTCCGGACAGGGTTAGACTACGAGCAGTACTTC.